What follows are 8 T cell receptor beta chains derived from one specimen sequenced in a study of follicular helper T cells after annual influenza vaccination. Profiled with immunoSEQ multiplex PCR; TCRdb holds only in-frame clones, not every one. The sample has roughly 7,900 clones, 75% to 90% seen once; the top ten hold less than 2%. This sample's time point: 2015-2016 season, 7 days after influenza vaccination. The material was CXCR5+ CD38- circulating T follicular helper cells from blood, obtained 7 days after influenza vaccination. Regarding subset: circulating Tfh, non-naive CD4+CXCR5+PD-1+ (ICOS+CD38+ or ICOS-CD38-). The receptors were sampled from an adult who received the influenza vaccine.

This clone was counted between two and nine times. The chain couples TRBV5-1 to TRBJ2-7, with 10 bases aligning to TRBD1. Germline CDR1 reads SGHRS; CDR2 reads YFSETQ. The length of the CDR3 is 14 residues. The trim removed 4 bases at V and 6 bases at J, leaving 7 bases unmatched. The CDR3, as DNA: TGCGCCAGCAGCCAGTGGGACAGGGGTAGCGAGCAGTACTTC. Its protein product is CASSQWDRGSEQYF.

V is TRBV18 and J is TRBJ1-1; D not resolved. Between the trimmed V and J ends, which lost 6 bases and 8 bases, there was a span of 16 bases. The length of the CDR3 is 13 residues. From germline, CDR1 is KGHSH and CDR2 LQKENI. The CDR3 loop reads CASSGNSFAEAFF. The CDR3 bases are TGTGCCAGCTCCGGGAATAGCTTCGCGGAAGCTTTCTTT.

The rearrangement uses TRBV11-1 and TRBJ2-2; D uncertain. With 1 base removed from V and 3 bases from J, the gap between germline ends came to 3 bases. The CDR3 length is 13 residues. CDR1 and CDR2 (germline): SGHAT, FQDESV (reference sequence). The chain's CDR3 is CASSLVDTGELFF. CDR3 nucleotide sequence: TGTGCCAGCAGCTTAGTGGACACCGGGGAGCTGTTTTTT.

This clone has a single count. V and J are TRBV6-1 and TRBJ2-7; 7 bases fit TRBD1. Germline V gene data show CDR1 as MNHNS and CDR2 as SASEGT. V gave up 4 bases and J gave up 2 bases; unmatched junction bases: 5. The CDR3 is made up of 14 amino acids. CDR3: CASSAPRGTYEQYF. The CDR3 DNA reads as TGTGCCAGCAGTGCGCCCAGGGGGACCTACGAGCAGTACTTC.

This clone was counted a single time. The chain's CDR3 is CASSLRGEETEAFF. The CDR3 region has the DNA TGCGCCAGCAGTCTCAGGGGTGAGGAAACTGAAGCTTTCTTT. The chain joins TRBV10-2 to TRBJ1-1, with a weak D call TRBD1 (6 bases). The V gene lost 5 bases and the J gene lost 5 bases, with 15 bases spanning the gap. Looked up from germline, CDR1 is WSHSY and CDR2 is SAAADI. This CDR3 region has 14 residues.

The chain uses TRBV19 and TRBJ1-5; a weak D match, TRBD1 (6 bases). The CDR3 has 15 amino acids. Germline V gene data show CDR1 as LNHDA and CDR2 as SQIVND (reference sequence). Trimming left V 5 bases short and J 2 bases short, with 13 bases between. CDR3 coding DNA: TGTGCCAGTAGTCTACAATACAGGGGCAATCAGCCCCAGCATTTT. The encoded protein is CASSLQYRGNQPQHF.

The chain couples TRBV25-1 to TRBJ2-5; a weak D match, TRBD2 (5 bases). The V gene's germline CDR1 is MGHDK and CDR2 SYGVNS. The CDR3 spans 14 residues. The V and J ends lost 2 bases and 3 bases respectively, with 10 bases between them. CDR3 coding DNA: TGTGCCAGCAGTGAACGGATGAGGGAAGAGACCCAGTACTTC. This encodes CASSERMREETQYF.

This clone occurred once. The gene calls are TRBV6-1 and TRBJ1-3; D not resolved. The V end was cut by 1 base, the J end by 8 bases, with 6 bases between. Germline V gene sequence: CDR1 MNHNS, CDR2 SASEGT. The CDR3 has 12 residues. The CDR3 region has the DNA TGTGCCAGCAGTGAAGTTGCAGACACCATATATTTT. It translates to CASSEVADTIYF.